This TCR beta chain came from a study of blood T cell repertoires in COVID-19. Profiling relied on immunoSEQ multiplex PCR, and the TCRdb table lists in-frame clones only, not all of them. The table lists about 170,000 clones, approximately 85% of them singletons. Material: peripheral blood. This clonotype originated in a man between 40 and 49 years old who had recovered from COVID-19.

CDR3 DNA: TGTGCCAGCAGTTTATGGACTAGCGGTTACAATGAGCAGTTCTTC. Its protein product is CASSLWTSGYNEQFF. The chain couples TRBV28 to TRBJ2-1; 9 bases map to TRBD2. J gave up 4 bases and V 0 bases, and 1 base lay outside the gene matches. Germline loops: CDR1 MDHEN, CDR2 SYDVKM. The CDR3 is made up of 15 amino acids.